The 12 T cell receptor beta chains given below trace back to one sample, sequenced in a study of blood T cell repertoires in COVID-19. Here immunoSEQ multiplex PCR was the method, and the copy in TCRdb shows in-frame clones only, minus some. This table holds 230,000 or so clones, around 88% found once. The sample comprised PBMCs or T cells enriched from blood (not recorded which). These receptors were collected from a woman aged 45 to 65 with acute COVID-19.

The chain combines TRBV18 with TRBJ1-6, with 9 nucleotides matching TRBD1. The CDR3 sequence is 17 residues long. Per germline, CDR1 KGHSH and CDR2 LQKENI. J gave up 10 bases and V 0 bases, and 10 bases lay outside the gene matches. The CDR3 spells CASSPPRVGTGLSPLHF. DNA of the CDR3: TGTGCCAGCTCACCACCGAGGGTGGGGACAGGGCTATCACCCCTCCACTTT. Using reference TRBV18 and TRBJ1-6 for the parts outside the CDR3, the full variable domain is NAGVMQNPRHLVRRRGQEARLRCSPMKGHSHVYWYRQLPEEGLKFMVYLQKENIIDESGMPKERFSAEFPKEGPSILRIQQVVRGDSAAYFCASSPPRVGTGLSPLHFGNGTRLTVT.

The chain combines TRBV28 with TRBJ2-2; 11 nucleotides align to TRBD2. Germline V gene sequence: CDR1 MDHEN, CDR2 SYDVKM. The CDR3 has 16 amino acids. Germline trimming cut 3 bases from V and 8 bases from J; bases unmatched to any gene: 8. CDR3 nucleotides: TGTGCCAGCAGTTTGAATAGCGGGAGGGCCAAAGGGGAGCTGTTTTTT. Its protein product is CASSLNSGRAKGELFF.

The chain uses TRBV13 and TRBJ1-1; D not resolved. CDR1 is PRHDT, CDR2 FYEKMQ, per germline (reference sequence). Deletions cut 1 base from V and 4 bases from J, with 10 bases between. The CDR3 consists of 14 residues. CDR3 DNA sequence: TGTGCCAGCAGCTTAGTCGACACCCTCACTGAAGCTTTCTTT. Its translation is CASSLVDTLTEAFF.

The J gene is TRBJ2-1, the V gene TRBV2; 11 bases are a match to TRBD2. The CDR3 has 16 amino acids. Germline V lookup: CDR1 SNHLY, CDR2 FYNNEI. The ends lost 6 bases at V and 0 bases at J; junction bases unmatched: 4. CDR3 in amino acids: CASRGTSGYSYNEQFF. The CDR3 DNA reads as TGTGCCAGCAGGGGGACTAGCGGCTACTCCTACAATGAGCAGTTCTTC.

Here the CDR3 DNA reads TGTGCCAGCAGTCCACCGACAGGACAAAGCTCCTACAATGAGCAGTTCTTC. Amino acid sequence: CASSPPTGQSSYNEQFF. V usage is TRBV28 and J usage is TRBJ2-1, with D possibly matching TRBD1 (6 bases). The CDR3 consists of 17 residues. V gave up 5 bases and J gave up 0 bases, with 17 bases separating them. Germline lookup yields CDR1 MDHEN and CDR2 SYDVKM.

The V and J genes are TRBV9 and TRBJ2-5; TRBD1 aligns across 10 bases. The length of the CDR3 is 18 residues. CDR1 is SGDLS and CDR2 is YYNGEE in the germline V gene. V lost 4 bases and J lost 6; bases outside the gene matches: 18. CDR3 sequence (DNA): TGTGCCAGCAGCCTCCCCCCCCGGACAGGGGGTGTAGACAAGACCCAGTACTTC. Encoded protein: CASSLPPRTGGVDKTQYF.

CDR3 nucleotide sequence: TGTGCCAGTAGTTTGGGACAGCAAGGCTACACCTTC. This codes for CASSLGQQGYTF. The chain combines TRBV19 with TRBJ1-2; TRBD1 matches 7 bases. J lost 8 bases, V lost 5 bases, and 5 bases had no gene match. Germline loops: CDR1 LNHDA, CDR2 SQIVND (reference sequence). CDR3 length: 12 residues.

This clone was seen only once. The chain employs TRBV5-1 and TRBJ2-1; 8 nucleotides align to TRBD1. Trimming removed 2 bases from V and 5 bases from J; junction bases left unmatched: 6. From germline, CDR1 is SGHRS and CDR2 YFSETQ. CDR3 size: 15 residues. DNA for the CDR3: TGCGCCAGCAGCTTAAGGGACAGGTCCCACAATGAGCAGTTCTTC. Amino acids: CASSLRDRSHNEQFF.

The chain links TRBV5-5 to TRBJ1-1; perhaps TRBD1 as D (5 bases). The CDR3 runs to 16 residues. Trimming stripped 0 bases from V and 4 bases from J, with 16 bases between. Germline lookup yields CDR1 SGHKS and CDR2 YYEKEE (reference sequence). As DNA, the CDR3 is TGTGCCAGCAGCTTGGCCGGGTCAGGGCGGTCCACTGAAGCTTTCTTT. It encodes CASSLAGSGRSTEAFF.

This clone showed up just a few times. This chain uses TRBV7-9 with TRBJ1-5; D unclear. Trimming shortened V by 1 base and J by 0 bases, and 4 bases separated the two germline ends. Germline CDR1 SEHNR, CDR2 FQNEAQ (reference sequence). CDR3 size: 14 residues. The chain's CDR3 is CASSLGLSNQPQHF. Written as DNA, the CDR3 is TGTGCCAGCAGCTTAGGTCTTAGCAATCAGCCCCAGCATTTT.

This chain links TRBV6-5 with TRBJ2-1, with unresolved D. The V end lost 7 bases, the J end lost 5 bases, and 9 bases lay between the germline ends. The CDR3 is 12 residues long. Germline V gene lookup returns CDR1 MNHEY and CDR2 SVGAGI. CDR3 sequence reads: CASKGGHNEQFF. DNA for the CDR3: TGTGCCAGCAAAGGCGGTCACAATGAGCAGTTCTTC.

The chain has TRBV5-1 and TRBJ2-5; maybe TRBD2 (5 bases). Trimming stripped 6 bases from V and 5 bases from J, with 23 bases between. Germline V gives CDR1 SGHRS, CDR2 YFSETQ. CDR3 size: 16 residues. The CDR3: CASTPLLASMLETQYF. The CDR3 DNA is TGCGCCAGCACCCCTTTATTAGCGAGTATGCTCGAGACCCAGTACTTC.